These T cell receptor beta chains were read from a single sample in a study of cytomegalovirus exposure and HLA in healthy donors. The data were produced by immunoSEQ multiplex PCR, yet TCRdb's version contains in-frame clones alone and is incomplete. This sample's table reports some 72,000 clones. The material sequenced was PBMCs. Every receptor here comes from a man younger than 45 in good health and CMV-seronegative. The CDR3 runs from the conserved cysteine through the conserved F or W. Fields, in order: J gene, V gene, D gene, CDR3 protein, CDR3 DNA. The D gene is left open where the match is weak.

J gene: TRBJ2-1
V gene: TRBV7-2
D gene: NA
CDR3 protein: CASSVSSSSYNEQFF
CDR3 DNA: TGTGCCAGCAGCGTTTCTAGCAGCTCCTACAATGAGCAGTTCTTC

J gene: TRBJ2-1
V gene: TRBV6-5
D gene: TRBD1
CDR3 protein: CASSYSGTGKNEQFF
CDR3 DNA: TGTGCCAGCAGTTACTCGGGGACAGGGAAGAATGAGCAGTTCTTC

J gene: TRBJ2-3
V gene: TRBV7-9
D gene: TRBD1
CDR3 protein: CASSLITGQGIDTQYF
CDR3 DNA: TGTGCCAGCAGCTTAATTACGGGACAGGGAATAGATACGCAGTATTTT

J gene: TRBJ2-7
V gene: TRBV30
D gene: NA
CDR3 protein: CAWSVGHSYEQYF
CDR3 DNA: TGTGCCTGGAGTGTGGGACACTCCTACGAGCAGTACTTC

J gene: TRBJ1-1
V gene: TRBV6-6
D gene: TRBD1
CDR3 protein: CASRGQGSTEAFF
CDR3 DNA: TGTGCCAGCAGAGGACAGGGGAGCACTGAAGCTTTCTTT

J gene: TRBJ2-7
V gene: TRBV25-1
D gene: NA
CDR3 protein: CASSEFRTDSYEQYF
CDR3 DNA: TGTGCCAGCAGTGAATTCAGGACAGACTCCTACGAGCAGTACTTC

J gene: TRBJ2-7
V gene: TRBV7-6
D gene: TRBD1
CDR3 protein: CASSPGTGAYEQYF
CDR3 DNA: TGTGCCAGCAGCCCAGGGACAGGGGCCTACGAGCAGTACTTC

J gene: TRBJ1-4
V gene: TRBV13
D gene: NA
CDR3 protein: CASSLAGDEKLFF
CDR3 DNA: TGTGCCAGCAGCTTAGCAGGGGATGAAAAACTGTTTTTT

J gene: TRBJ2-2
V gene: TRBV29-1
D gene: NA
CDR3 protein: CSRTLGEKFCVFANTGELFF
CDR3 DNA: TGCAGCCGAACCCTAGGAGAAAAGTTTTGTGTGTTCGCGAACACCGGGGAGCTGTTTTTT

J gene: TRBJ1-2
V gene: TRBV18
D gene: NA
CDR3 protein: CASSPDRSNYGYTF
CDR3 DNA: TGTGCCAGCTCACCGGACAGATCTAACTATGGCTACACCTTC

J gene: TRBJ1-4
V gene: TRBV6-1
D gene: TRBD1
CDR3 protein: CASNPDRANEKLFF
CDR3 DNA: TGTGCCAGCAACCCTGACAGGGCTAATGAAAAACTGTTTTTT

J gene: TRBJ2-7
V gene: TRBV30
D gene: TRBD1
CDR3 protein: CAWRLKTGLGEQYF
CDR3 DNA: TGTGCCTGGAGGCTAAAGACAGGGCTAGGGGAGCAGTACTTC

J gene: TRBJ2-7
V gene: TRBV4-1
D gene: TRBD1
CDR3 protein: CASSQSDRENHEQYF
CDR3 DNA: TGCGCCAGCAGCCAAAGTGACAGGGAAAATCACGAGCAGTACTTC

J gene: TRBJ2-1
V gene: TRBV20-1
D gene: NA
CDR3 protein: CSAEVNEQFF
CDR3 DNA: TGCAGTGCTGAGGTGAATGAGCAGTTCTTC

J gene: TRBJ1-1
V gene: TRBV7-2
D gene: NA
CDR3 protein: CASSLEEGNTEAFF
CDR3 DNA: TGTGCCAGCAGCTTAGAGGAGGGTAACACTGAAGCTTTCTTT